This TCR beta chain was found in a study of OX40 agonist ivuxolimab in advanced cancers. The data were produced by immunoSEQ multiplex PCR, yet TCRdb's version contains in-frame clones alone and is incomplete. The repertoire holds under 100,000 clones, with around 85% as singletons. CDR1 is SNHLY, CDR2 FYNNEI, per germline. CDR3 length: 12 amino acids. V lost 6 bases to trimming and J lost 15 bases; unmatched junction nucleotides: 9. The sequencing here drew on CD4+ or CD8+ T cells sorted from blood, taken in a trial of the OX40 agonist ivuxolimab. The chain couples TRBV2 to TRBJ2-1; 9 bases fit TRBD2. This receptor was taken from an adult with an advanced solid tumor such as melanoma, head and neck, liver or kidney cancer. The CDR3 DNA is TGTGCCAGCAGCCCCAGACTAGCGGCCCCGTTCTTC. Its translation is CASSPRLAAPFF.